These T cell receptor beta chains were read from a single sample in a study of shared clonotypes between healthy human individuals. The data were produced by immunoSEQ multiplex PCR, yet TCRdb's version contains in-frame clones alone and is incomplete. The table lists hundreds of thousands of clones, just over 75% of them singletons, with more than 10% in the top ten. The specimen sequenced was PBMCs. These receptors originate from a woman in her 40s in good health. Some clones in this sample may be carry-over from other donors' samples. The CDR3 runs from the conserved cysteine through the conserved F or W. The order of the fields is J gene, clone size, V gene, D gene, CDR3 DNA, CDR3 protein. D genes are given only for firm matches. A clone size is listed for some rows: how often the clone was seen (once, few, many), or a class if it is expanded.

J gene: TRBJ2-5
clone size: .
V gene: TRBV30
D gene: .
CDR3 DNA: TGTGCCTGGAGTGTACGCGGAACGATCGGCGAGACCCAGTACTTC
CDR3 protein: CAWSVRGTIGETQYF

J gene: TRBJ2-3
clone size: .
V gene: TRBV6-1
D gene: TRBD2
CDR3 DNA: TGTGCCAGCAAAGGACTAGCGGGAGTAGATACGCAGTATTTT
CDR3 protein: CASKGLAGVDTQYF

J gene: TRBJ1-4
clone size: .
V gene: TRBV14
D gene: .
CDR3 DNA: TGTGCCAGCAGCCTGGGTTCGGGGATTGAAAAACTGTTTTTT
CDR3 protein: CASSLGSGIEKLFF

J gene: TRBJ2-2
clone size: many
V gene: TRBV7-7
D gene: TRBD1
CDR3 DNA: TGTGCCAGCAGCTTGAGGACAGGGGGAACCGGGGAGCTGTTTTTT
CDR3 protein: CASSLRTGGTGELFF

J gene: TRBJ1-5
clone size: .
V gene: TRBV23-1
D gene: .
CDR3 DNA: TGCGCCAGCAGTCGCCACAGGTTATTGGTCGGGAGGAGCAATCAGCCCCAGCATTTT
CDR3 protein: CASSRHRLLVGRSNQPQHF

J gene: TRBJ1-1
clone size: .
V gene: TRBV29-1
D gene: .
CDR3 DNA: TGCAGCGTTGGGGACACGGCGGGAACTGAAGCTTTCTTT
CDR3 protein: CSVGDTAGTEAFF

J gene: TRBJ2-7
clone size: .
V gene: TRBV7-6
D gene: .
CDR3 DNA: TGTGCCAGCAGCTTAGAGGCGACACTCTCCGAGCAGTACTTC
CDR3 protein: CASSLEATLSEQYF

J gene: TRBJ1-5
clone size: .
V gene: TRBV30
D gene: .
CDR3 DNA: TGTGCCTGGAGTACCGGGGGCAATCAGCCCCAGCATTTT
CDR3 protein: CAWSTGGNQPQHF

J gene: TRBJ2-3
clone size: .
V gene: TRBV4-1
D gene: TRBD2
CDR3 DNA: TGCGCCAGCAGCCATACTTCGTCGCTAGCGGTCCGCCGAGATACGCAGTATTTT
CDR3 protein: CASSHTSSLAVRRDTQYF

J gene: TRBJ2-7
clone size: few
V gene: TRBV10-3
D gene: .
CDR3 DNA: TGTGCCATCAGTGGGTTGACCTTTGAGCAGTACTTC
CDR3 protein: CAISGLTFEQYF

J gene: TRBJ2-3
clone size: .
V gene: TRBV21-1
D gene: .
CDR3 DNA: TGTGCCAGCAGCAACCACAAAGGGACTAGCGGGAGAGATACGCAGTATTTT
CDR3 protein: CASSNHKGTSGRDTQYF

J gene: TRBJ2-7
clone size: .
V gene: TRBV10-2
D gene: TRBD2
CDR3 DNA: TGCGCCAGCCAGCCAGCGGGAGGGCCCTACGAGCAGTACTTC
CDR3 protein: CASQPAGGPYEQYF

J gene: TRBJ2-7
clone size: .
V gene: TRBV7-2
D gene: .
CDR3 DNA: TGTGCCAGCAGCTTAGCGGGAGGTGTCGAGCAGTACTTC
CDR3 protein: CASSLAGGVEQYF

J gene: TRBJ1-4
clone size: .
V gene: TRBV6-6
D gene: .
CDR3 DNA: TGTGCCAGCAGCCGACAGGAAAAACTGTTTTTT
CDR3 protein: CASSRQEKLFF

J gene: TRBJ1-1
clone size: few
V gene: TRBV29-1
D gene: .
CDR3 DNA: TGCAGCGAAATGTCCCCCACTGAAGCTTTCTTT
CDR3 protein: CSEMSPTEAFF

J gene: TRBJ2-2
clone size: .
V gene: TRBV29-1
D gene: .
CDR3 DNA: TGCAGCGTTGGGGATTTACTCACCGGGGAGCTGTTTTTT
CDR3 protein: CSVGDLLTGELFF

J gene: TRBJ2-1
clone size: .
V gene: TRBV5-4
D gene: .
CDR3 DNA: TGTGCCAGCAGCATGGGGACCGATCCTTACAATGAGCAGTTCTTC
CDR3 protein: CASSMGTDPYNEQFF

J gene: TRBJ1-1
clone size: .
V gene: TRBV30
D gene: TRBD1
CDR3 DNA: TGTGCCTGGAGTAAGGGACAGGGCCTCACTGAAGCTTTCTTT
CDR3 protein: CAWSKGQGLTEAFF

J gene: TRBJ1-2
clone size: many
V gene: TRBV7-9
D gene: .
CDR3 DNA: TGTGCCAGCAGCTTATTAGAATATGGCTACACCTTC
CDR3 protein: CASSLLEYGYTF